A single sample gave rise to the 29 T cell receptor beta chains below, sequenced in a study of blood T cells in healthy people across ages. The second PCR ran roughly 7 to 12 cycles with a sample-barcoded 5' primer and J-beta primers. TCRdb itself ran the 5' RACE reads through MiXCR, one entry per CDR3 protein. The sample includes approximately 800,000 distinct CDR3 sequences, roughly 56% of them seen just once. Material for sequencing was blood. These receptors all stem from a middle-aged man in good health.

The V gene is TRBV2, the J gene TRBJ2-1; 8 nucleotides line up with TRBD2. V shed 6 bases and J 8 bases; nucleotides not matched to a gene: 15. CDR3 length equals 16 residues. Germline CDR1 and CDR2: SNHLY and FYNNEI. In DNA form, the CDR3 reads TGTGCCAGCAGCTCCTCGGGACTAGTGGGAGCCCATGAGCAGTTCTTC. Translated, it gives CASSSSGLVGAHEQFF.

CDR3: CASSLGLDRGVYNEQFF. CDR3 in DNA: TGCGCCAGCAGCTTGGGACTCGACAGGGGGGTCTACAATGAGCAGTTCTTC. V gene TRBV5-1 combines with J gene TRBJ2-1; TRBD1 matches 9 bases. Trimming cost V 0 bases and J 3 bases; bases outside gene matches: 7. The CDR3 loop spans 17 amino acids. Per germline, CDR1 SGHRS and CDR2 YFSETQ.

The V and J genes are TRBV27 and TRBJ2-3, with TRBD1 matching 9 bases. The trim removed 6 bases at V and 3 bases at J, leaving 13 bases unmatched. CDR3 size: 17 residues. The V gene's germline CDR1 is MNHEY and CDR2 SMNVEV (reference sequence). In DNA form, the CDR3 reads TGTGCCAGCAGCCCCTCCAGGACAGGGGCATTGACAGATACGCAGTATTTT. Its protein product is CASSPSRTGALTDTQYF.

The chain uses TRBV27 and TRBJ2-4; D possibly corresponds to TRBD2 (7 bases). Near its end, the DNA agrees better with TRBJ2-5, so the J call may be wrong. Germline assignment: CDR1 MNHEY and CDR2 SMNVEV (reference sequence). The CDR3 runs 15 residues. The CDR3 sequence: CASSPLRGAGETQYF. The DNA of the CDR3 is TGTGCCAGCAGTCCACTTCGGGGGGCAGGGGAGACCCAGTACTTC.

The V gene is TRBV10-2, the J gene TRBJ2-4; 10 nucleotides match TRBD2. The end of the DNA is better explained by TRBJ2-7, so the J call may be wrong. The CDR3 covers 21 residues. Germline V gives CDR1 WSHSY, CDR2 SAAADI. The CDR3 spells CASSESHGGPGLAREDYEQYF. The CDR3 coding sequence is TGCGCCAGCAGTGAGTCCCACGGAGGCCCGGGACTAGCGAGAGAGGACTACGAGCAGTACTTC.

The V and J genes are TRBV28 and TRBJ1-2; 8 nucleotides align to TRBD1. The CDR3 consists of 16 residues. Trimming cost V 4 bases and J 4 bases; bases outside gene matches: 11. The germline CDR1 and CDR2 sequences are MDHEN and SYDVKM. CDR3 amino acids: CASSSPTRTGFYGYTF. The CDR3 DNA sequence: TGTGCCAGCAGTTCTCCAACGAGGACAGGGTTCTATGGCTACACCTTC.

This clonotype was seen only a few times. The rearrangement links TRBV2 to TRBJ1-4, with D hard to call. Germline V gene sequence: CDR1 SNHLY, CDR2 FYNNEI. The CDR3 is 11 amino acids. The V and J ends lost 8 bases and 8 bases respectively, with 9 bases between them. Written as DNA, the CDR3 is TGTGCCAGCCGCAATGGGGAAAAACTGTTTTTT. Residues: CASRNGEKLFF.

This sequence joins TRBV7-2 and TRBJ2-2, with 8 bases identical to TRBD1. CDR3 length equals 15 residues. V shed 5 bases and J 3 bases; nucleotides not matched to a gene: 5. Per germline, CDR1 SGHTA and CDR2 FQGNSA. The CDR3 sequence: CASSPTDRDTGELFF. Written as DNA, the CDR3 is TGTGCCAGCAGCCCAACGGACAGGGACACCGGGGAGCTGTTTTTT.

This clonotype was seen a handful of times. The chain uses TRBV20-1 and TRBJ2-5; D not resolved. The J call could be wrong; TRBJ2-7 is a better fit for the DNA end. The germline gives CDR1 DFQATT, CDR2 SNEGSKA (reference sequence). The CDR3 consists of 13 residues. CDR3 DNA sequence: TGCAGTGCTAGAGAAAATCCGGTCGACGAGCAGTACTTC. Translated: CSARENPVDEQYF.

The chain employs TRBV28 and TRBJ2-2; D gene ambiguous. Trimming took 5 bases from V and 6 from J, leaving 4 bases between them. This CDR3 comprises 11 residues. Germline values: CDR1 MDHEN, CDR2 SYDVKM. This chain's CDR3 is CASSPSGELFF. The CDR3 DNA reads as TGTGCCAGCAGTCCCTCCGGGGAGCTGTTTTTT.

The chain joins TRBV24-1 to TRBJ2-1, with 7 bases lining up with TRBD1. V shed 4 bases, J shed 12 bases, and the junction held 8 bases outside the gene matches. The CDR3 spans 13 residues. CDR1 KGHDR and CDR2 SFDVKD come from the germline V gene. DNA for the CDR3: TGTGCCACCAGTGACCCGGACAGGATTGCGCAGTTCTTC. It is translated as CATSDPDRIAQFF.

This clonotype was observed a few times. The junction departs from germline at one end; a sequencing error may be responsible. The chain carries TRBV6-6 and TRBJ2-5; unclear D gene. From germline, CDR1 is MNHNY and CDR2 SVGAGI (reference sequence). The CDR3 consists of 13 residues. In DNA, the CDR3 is TGTGCCAGCAGTTACTCGTACCAAGGGACCCAGTACTTC. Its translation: CASSYSYQGTQYF.

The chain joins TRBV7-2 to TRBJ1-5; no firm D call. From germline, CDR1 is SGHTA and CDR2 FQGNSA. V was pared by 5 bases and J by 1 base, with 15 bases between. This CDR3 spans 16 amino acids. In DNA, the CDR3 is TGTGCCAGCAGCCTTACGCGTGGTCTAAGCAATCAGCCCCAGCATTTT. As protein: CASSLTRGLSNQPQHF.

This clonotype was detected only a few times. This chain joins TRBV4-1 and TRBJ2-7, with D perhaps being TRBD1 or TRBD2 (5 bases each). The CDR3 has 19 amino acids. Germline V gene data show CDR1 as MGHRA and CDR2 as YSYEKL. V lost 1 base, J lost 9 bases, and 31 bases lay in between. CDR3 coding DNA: TGCGCCAGCAGCCAAGTCGTCGGCTTTATCGGGACCCCCGTCCGATGGCAGTACTTC. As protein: CASSQVVGFIGTPVRWQYF.

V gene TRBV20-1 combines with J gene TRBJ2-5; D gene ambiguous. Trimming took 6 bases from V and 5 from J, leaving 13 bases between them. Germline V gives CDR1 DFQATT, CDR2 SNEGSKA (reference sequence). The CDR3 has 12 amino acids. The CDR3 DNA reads TGCAGTGCCGCGCCAGGAAGTGAGACCCAGTACTTC. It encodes CSAAPGSETQYF.

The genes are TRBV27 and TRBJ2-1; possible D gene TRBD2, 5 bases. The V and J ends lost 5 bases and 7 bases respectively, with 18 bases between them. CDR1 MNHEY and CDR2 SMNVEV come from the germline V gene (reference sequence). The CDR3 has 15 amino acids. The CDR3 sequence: CASSPLVGVRNEQFF. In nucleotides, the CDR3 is TGTGCCAGCAGTCCTTTAGTGGGAGTGAGGAATGAGCAGTTCTTC.

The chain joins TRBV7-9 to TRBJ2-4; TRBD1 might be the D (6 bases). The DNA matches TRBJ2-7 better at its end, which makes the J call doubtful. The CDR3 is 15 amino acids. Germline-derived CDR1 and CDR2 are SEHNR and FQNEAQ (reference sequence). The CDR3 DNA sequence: TGTGCCAGCAGCTTATTCAGGGGCCTTTCCTACGAGCAGTACTTC. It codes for CASSLFRGLSYEQYF.

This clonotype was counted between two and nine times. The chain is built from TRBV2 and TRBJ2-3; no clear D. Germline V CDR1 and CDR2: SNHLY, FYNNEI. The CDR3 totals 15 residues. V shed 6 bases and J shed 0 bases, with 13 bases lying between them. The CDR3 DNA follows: TGTGCCAGCAGGGTATTCGCAGGAAGCACAGATACGCAGTATTTT. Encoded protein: CASRVFAGSTDTQYF.

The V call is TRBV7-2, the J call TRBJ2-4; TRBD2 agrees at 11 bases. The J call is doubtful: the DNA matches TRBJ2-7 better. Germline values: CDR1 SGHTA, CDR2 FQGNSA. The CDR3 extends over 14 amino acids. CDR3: CASSLGLAGSEQYF. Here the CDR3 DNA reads TGTGCCAGCAGCTTAGGACTAGCGGGATCCGAGCAGTACTTC.

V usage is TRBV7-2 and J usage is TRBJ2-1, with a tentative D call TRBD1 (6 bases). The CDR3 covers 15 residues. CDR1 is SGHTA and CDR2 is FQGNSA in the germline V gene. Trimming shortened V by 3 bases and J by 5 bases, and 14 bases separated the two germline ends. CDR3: CASSFFRGRDNEQFF. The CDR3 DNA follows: TGTGCCAGCAGCTTTTTCAGGGGTAGGGACAATGAGCAGTTCTTC. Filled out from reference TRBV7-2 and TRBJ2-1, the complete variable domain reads GAGVSQSPSNKVTEKGKDVELRCDPISGHTALYWYRQSLGQGLEFLIYFQGNSAPDKSGLPSDRFSAERTGGSVSTLTIQRTQQEDSAVYLCASSFFRGRDNEQFFGPGTRLTVL.

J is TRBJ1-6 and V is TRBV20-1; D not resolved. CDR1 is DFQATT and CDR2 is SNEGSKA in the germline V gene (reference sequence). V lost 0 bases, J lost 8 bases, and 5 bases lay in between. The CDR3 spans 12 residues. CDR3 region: CSARDGYSPLHF. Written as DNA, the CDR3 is TGCAGTGCTAGAGACGGTTATTCACCCCTCCACTTT.

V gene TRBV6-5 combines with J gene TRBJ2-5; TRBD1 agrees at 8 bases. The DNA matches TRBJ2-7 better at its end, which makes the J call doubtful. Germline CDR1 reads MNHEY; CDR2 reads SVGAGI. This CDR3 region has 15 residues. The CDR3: CASTDRGTGSYEQYF. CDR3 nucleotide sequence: TGTGCCAGCACCGACCGGGGGACAGGATCCTACGAGCAGTACTTC.

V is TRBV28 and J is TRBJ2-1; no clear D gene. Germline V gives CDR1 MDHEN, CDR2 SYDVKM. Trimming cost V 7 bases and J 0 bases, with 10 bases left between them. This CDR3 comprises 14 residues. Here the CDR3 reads CASTEWNSYNEQFF. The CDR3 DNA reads TGTGCCAGCACTGAGTGGAACTCCTACAATGAGCAGTTCTTC.

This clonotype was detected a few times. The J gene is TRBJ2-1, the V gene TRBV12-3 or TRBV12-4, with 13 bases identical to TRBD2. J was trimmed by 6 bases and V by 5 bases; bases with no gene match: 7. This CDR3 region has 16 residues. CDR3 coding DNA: TGTGCCAGCAGTCTACCGGGACTAGCGGGGCCCAATGAGCAGTTCTTC. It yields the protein CASSLPGLAGPNEQFF.

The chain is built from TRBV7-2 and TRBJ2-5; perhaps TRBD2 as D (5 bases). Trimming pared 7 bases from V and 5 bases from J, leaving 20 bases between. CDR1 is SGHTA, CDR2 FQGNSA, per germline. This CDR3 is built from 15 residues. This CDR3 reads CASTLTRISGETQYF. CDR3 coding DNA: TGTGCCAGCACCCTTACTAGGATTTCCGGCGAGACCCAGTACTTC.

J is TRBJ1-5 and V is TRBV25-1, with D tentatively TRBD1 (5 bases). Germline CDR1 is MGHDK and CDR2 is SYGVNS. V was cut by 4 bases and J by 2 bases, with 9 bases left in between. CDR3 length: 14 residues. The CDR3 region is CASSAGNGNQPQHF. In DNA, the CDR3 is TGTGCCAGCAGTGCAGGGAACGGCAATCAGCCCCAGCATTTT.

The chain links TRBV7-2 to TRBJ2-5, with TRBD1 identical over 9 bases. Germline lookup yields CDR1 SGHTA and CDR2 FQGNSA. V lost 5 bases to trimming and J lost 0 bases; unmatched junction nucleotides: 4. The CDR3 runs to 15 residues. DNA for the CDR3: TGTGCCAGCAGCACCTGGACAGGGGACCAAGAGACCCAGTACTTC. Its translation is CASSTWTGDQETQYF.

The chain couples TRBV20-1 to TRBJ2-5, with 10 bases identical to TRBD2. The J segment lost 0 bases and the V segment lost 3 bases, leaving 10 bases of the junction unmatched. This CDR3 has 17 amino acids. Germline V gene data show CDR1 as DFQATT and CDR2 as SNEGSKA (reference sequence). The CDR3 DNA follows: TGCAGTGCTAGCCCTTATTTCCTAGCGGGGGACCAAGAGACCCAGTACTTC. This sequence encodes CSASPYFLAGDQETQYF.

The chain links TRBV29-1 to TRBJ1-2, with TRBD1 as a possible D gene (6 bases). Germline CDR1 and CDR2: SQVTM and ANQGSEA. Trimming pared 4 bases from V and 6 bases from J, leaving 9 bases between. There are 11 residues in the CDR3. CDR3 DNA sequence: TGCAGCGTTGTAGCAGGGGATGGCTACACCTTC. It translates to CSVVAGDGYTF.